The 19 T cell receptor beta chains reported below all come from one sample, sequenced in a study of CD8+ T cells in alopecia areata. The treatment is: oral pan-JAK inhibitor, 5-10 mg twice daily. cDNA serving as the sequencing template came from extracted, reverse transcribed RNA. This table comes from immunoSEQ multiplex PCR, and its TCRdb copy is limited to in-frame clones, with some not included. The sample records fewer than 250,000 clones, roughly two fifths being singletons. The sequencing here drew on CD4+ T cells sorted from blood, taken at roughly week 30, from a patient treated with tofacitinib. The source of these receptors is a human donor with alopecia areata.

This chain links TRBV6-5 with TRBJ2-6; D not certain. The CDR3 has 15 residues. V lost 6 bases to trimming and J lost 0 bases, with 9 bases between them. Per germline, CDR1 MNHEY and CDR2 SVGAGI. Written as DNA, the CDR3 is TGTGCCAGCAGACTCACATCCTCTGGGGCCAACGTCCTGACTTTC. Amino acid sequence: CASRLTSSGANVLTF.

About this clone: Germline is not matched at one junction end, which may reflect a read error. The same CDR3 is also encoded by other DNA sequences in this sample. J is TRBJ2-5 and V is TRBV18; D is perhaps TRBD1 or TRBD2 (6 bases each). The germline V gene encodes CDR1 KGHSH and CDR2 LQKENI. This CDR3 region has 14 residues. DNA for the CDR3: TGTGCCAGCTCGCCACCGGGGGCGGAAGAGACCCAGTACTTC. Residues: CASSPPGAEETQYF.

This clone was counted only a few times. The V gene is TRBV6-6, the J gene TRBJ1-1, with no clear D. The V end was cut by 3 bases, the J end by 8 bases, with 7 bases between. Germline assignment: CDR1 MNHNY and CDR2 SVGAGI (reference sequence). This CDR3 region has 11 residues. The chain's CDR3 is CASSYSAEAFF. In DNA form, the CDR3 reads TGTGCCAGCAGTTATTCCGCCGAAGCTTTCTTT.

The chain links TRBV19 to TRBJ1-2; D remains ambiguous. V lost 8 bases and J lost 0, with 13 bases in between. This CDR3 has 14 residues. From germline, CDR1 is LNHDA and CDR2 SQIVND (reference sequence). CDR3 region: CASSVGRANYGYTF. CDR3 in DNA: TGTGCCAGTTCCGTTGGGCGGGCTAACTATGGCTACACCTTC.

CDR3 sequence: CASSLDPSGGVTDTQYF. Here the CDR3 DNA reads TGTGCCAGCAGCTTAGACCCTAGCGGGGGGGTGACAGATACGCAGTATTTT. This rearrangement joins TRBV5-4 to TRBJ2-3; 12 bases match TRBD2. The CDR3 runs 17 residues. The germline V gene has CDR1 SGHNT and CDR2 YYREEE (reference sequence). The V and J ends lost 2 bases and 3 bases, in that order; junction bases with no gene match: 7.

The chain joins TRBV30 to TRBJ1-1, with D hard to call. This CDR3 has 13 residues. V was cut by 5 bases and J by 6 bases, with 16 bases left in between. Germline CDR1 GTSNPN, CDR2 SVGIG (reference sequence). The CDR3 region is CAWDRSRISEAFF. The CDR3 coding sequence is TGTGCCTGGGATCGATCGAGAATTTCTGAAGCTTTCTTT.

V and J are TRBV29-1 and TRBJ1-1; unclear D gene. The CDR3 has 14 residues. V was pared by 1 base and J by 5 bases, with 14 bases between. CDR1 is SQVTM and CDR2 is ANQGSEA in the germline V gene. The DNA of the CDR3 is TGCAGCGTTGAAGTAGGCCAGTCGAGGACTGAAGCTTTCTTT. Its protein product is CSVEVGQSRTEAFF.

This chain joins TRBV7-2 and TRBJ2-7; 11 bases agree with TRBD2. Germline V gene lookup returns CDR1 SGHTA and CDR2 FQGNSA. The CDR3 is 14 amino acids. J lost 7 bases, V lost 5 bases, and 7 bases had no gene match. Here the CDR3 reads CASSMALAGGEQYF. In DNA form, the CDR3 reads TGTGCCAGCAGCATGGCGTTAGCGGGAGGGGAGCAGTACTTC. The whole variable domain, filled in from reference TRBV7-2 and TRBJ2-7, reads GAGVSQSPSNKVTEKGKDVELRCDPISGHTALYWYRQSLGQGLEFLIYFQGNSAPDKSGLPSDRFSAERTGGSVSTLTIQRTQQEDSAVYLCASSMALAGGEQYFGPGTRLTVT.

This clone was counted only a few times. The V gene is TRBV27, the J gene TRBJ1-5; D not resolved. V was cut by 2 bases and J by 0 bases, with 8 bases left in between. Germline CDR1 and CDR2: MNHEY and SMNVEV (reference sequence). The CDR3 sequence is 15 residues long. This chain's CDR3 is CASSLVGYSNQPQHF. Here the CDR3 DNA reads TGTGCCAGCAGTTTAGTGGGTTATAGCAATCAGCCCCAGCATTTT.

The J gene is TRBJ1-2, the V gene TRBV30, with D hard to call. In germline, CDR1 is GTSNPN, CDR2 SVGIG (reference sequence). V lost 0 bases to trimming and J lost 2 bases, with 7 bases between them. The CDR3 is 13 amino acids. CDR3 DNA sequence: TGTGCCTGGAGTGTAACTGAGAACTATGGCTACACCTTC. It translates to CAWSVTENYGYTF.

The chain joins TRBV5-6 to TRBJ1-1; D perhaps matches TRBD1 (6 bases). Germline CDR1 SGHDT, CDR2 YYEEEE. This CDR3 has 12 residues. Trimming pared 3 bases from V and 7 bases from J, leaving 10 bases between. The CDR3 DNA sequence: TGTGCCAGCAGCTCCGGGACATTTGAAGCTTTCTTT. Residues: CASSSGTFEAFF.

The V gene is TRBV30, the J gene TRBJ2-1, with TRBD2 matching 14 bases. The CDR3 is 16 amino acids. Germline CDR1 GTSNPN, CDR2 SVGIG (reference sequence). The trim removed 3 bases at V and 6 bases at J, leaving 7 bases unmatched. CDR3: CAWRAPGLAGVNEQFF. The CDR3 nucleotides are TGTGCCTGGAGAGCCCCGGGACTAGCGGGAGTCAATGAGCAGTTCTTC.

The genes are TRBV29-1 and TRBJ1-1; D uncertain. Deletions cut 3 bases from V and 1 base from J, with 12 bases between. Germline V gene data show CDR1 as SQVTM and CDR2 as ANQGSEA. The CDR3 contains 14 residues. This CDR3 reads CSVDVARKNTEAFF. The CDR3 bases are TGCAGCGTTGATGTGGCAAGGAAGAACACTGAAGCTTTCTTT.

V and J are TRBV30 and TRBJ1-2; D not resolved. From germline, CDR1 is GTSNPN and CDR2 SVGIG (reference sequence). V gave up 0 bases and J gave up 0 bases, with 11 bases separating them. The CDR3 loop spans 15 amino acids. CDR3 DNA sequence: TGTGCCTGGAGTGTACGATTCGTTTCTAACTATGGCTACACCTTC. Translation gives CAWSVRFVSNYGYTF.

The V gene is TRBV5-1, the J gene TRBJ2-5; D possibly corresponds to TRBD2 (5 bases). CDR1 is SGHRS, CDR2 YFSETQ, per germline. The CDR3 is 14 residues long. V lost 0 bases and J lost 4, with 10 bases in between. The CDR3 loop is CASSLGHGGETQYF. The CDR3 nucleotides are TGCGCCAGCAGCTTGGGCCATGGAGGAGAGACCCAGTACTTC.

This clone came up once. CDR3 sequence (DNA): TGTGCCAGCAGCGTAGCAGGGGACAACTATGGCTACACCTTC. The encoded protein is CASSVAGDNYGYTF. The chain is built from TRBV9 and TRBJ1-2; perhaps TRBD1 as D (6 bases). The CDR3 is 14 amino acids. The V gene's germline CDR1 is SGDLS and CDR2 YYNGEE. V gave up 0 bases and J gave up 2 bases, with 8 bases separating them.

This clone was seen more than once but under ten times. The chain has TRBV29-1 and TRBJ2-7; unclear D gene. Trimming shortened V by 3 bases and J by 6 bases, and 18 bases separated the two germline ends. The CDR3 length is 14 residues. Germline CDR1 is SQVTM and CDR2 is ANQGSEA. This chain's CDR3 is CSVDGRANPSEQYF. The CDR3 bases are TGCAGCGTTGATGGACGGGCAAACCCGTCCGAGCAGTACTTC.

The chain uses TRBV7-8 and TRBJ2-1, with 10 bases aligning to TRBD2. J was trimmed by 7 bases and V by 3 bases; bases with no gene match: 12. Germline V gene data show CDR1 as SGHVS and CDR2 as FQNEAQ. The CDR3 spans 17 residues. The DNA for the CDR3 is TGTGCCAGCAGCTTGAGCCCCCGACGGACTAGCGGTAATGAGCAGTTCTTC. Translating it yields CASSLSPRRTSGNEQFF.

This clone occurred a few times. The CDR3 DNA is TGTGCCAGCAGGGGTTTGGGATTGGGGCTAGAGCAGTTCTTC. Encoded protein: CASRGLGLGLEQFF. The gene calls are TRBV6-6 and TRBJ2-1; the D gene is possibly TRBD1 (5 bases). The germline CDR1 and CDR2 sequences are MNHNY and SVGAGI (reference sequence). Deletions cut 6 bases from V and 10 bases from J, with 19 bases between. CDR3 size: 14 residues.